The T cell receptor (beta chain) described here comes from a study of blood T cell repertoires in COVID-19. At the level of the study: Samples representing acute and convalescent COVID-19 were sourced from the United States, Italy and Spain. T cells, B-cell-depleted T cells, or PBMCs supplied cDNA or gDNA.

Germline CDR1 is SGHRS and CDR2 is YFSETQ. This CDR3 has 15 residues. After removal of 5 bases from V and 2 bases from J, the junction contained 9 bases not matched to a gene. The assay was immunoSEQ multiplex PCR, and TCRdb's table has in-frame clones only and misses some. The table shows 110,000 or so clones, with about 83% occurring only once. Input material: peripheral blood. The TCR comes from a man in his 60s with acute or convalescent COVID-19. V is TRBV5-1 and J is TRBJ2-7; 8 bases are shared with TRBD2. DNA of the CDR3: TGCGCCAGCAGTTCTGATTTAGCGGGACCCTACGAGCAGTACTTC. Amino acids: CASSSDLAGPYEQYF.